The next 24 T cell receptor beta chains were all read from a single sample in a study of blood T cell repertoires in COVID-19. Clones were sequenced by immunoSEQ multiplex PCR, and TCRdb holds only the in-frame ones, with some missing. The sample comprises about 27,000 clones, approximately 88% of which are singletons, and less than 9.5% rests with the top ten. The sequenced sample was peripheral blood. The receptors stem from a woman aged 45-59 years with active COVID-19.

The chain employs TRBV6-5 and TRBJ1-5; 7 nucleotides line up with TRBD1. Germline V gene sequence: CDR1 MNHEY, CDR2 SVGAGI. The J segment lost 7 bases and the V segment lost 5 bases, leaving 8 bases of the junction unmatched. The CDR3 is 14 amino acids. The CDR3 DNA reads as TGTGCCAGCAGTACAGACAGGGCCATACAGCCCCAGCATTTT. Its protein product is CASSTDRAIQPQHF.

This clone occurred once. The chain couples TRBV24-1 to TRBJ2-1, with 11 bases lining up with TRBD2. With V trimmed by 3 bases and J by 9 bases, 9 bases remained unmatched. The V gene's germline CDR1 is KGHDR and CDR2 SFDVKD. This CDR3 region has 16 residues. This CDR3 reads CATSDASGRWFGEQFF. CDR3 nucleotide sequence: TGTGCCACCAGTGATGCTAGCGGGAGGTGGTTTGGTGAGCAGTTCTTC.

The chain employs TRBV6-5 and TRBJ1-2; D perhaps matches TRBD1 (5 bases). V dropped 8 bases and J dropped 8 bases, with 18 bases sitting between them. This CDR3 has 13 amino acids. CDR1 MNHEY and CDR2 SVGAGI come from the germline V gene. This CDR3 reads CASAKPGESGYTF. CDR3 nucleotide sequence: TGTGCCAGCGCCAAACCGGGGGAAAGCGGCTACACCTTC.

This chain uses TRBV10-3 with TRBJ1-1; D is ambiguous. Germline CDR1 ENHRY, CDR2 SYGVKD. The V gene lost 4 bases and the J gene lost 1 base, with 10 bases spanning the gap. This CDR3 has 14 residues. This CDR3 reads CAISGETANTEAFF. In DNA form, the CDR3 reads TGTGCCATCAGTGGGGAGACTGCGAACACTGAAGCTTTCTTT.

The V gene is TRBV29-1, the J gene TRBJ2-7, with TRBD1 matching over 7 bases. The CDR3 extends over 12 amino acids. The V segment lost 2 bases and the J segment 5 bases; nucleotides outside the gene matches: 3. Germline assignment: CDR1 SQVTM and CDR2 ANQGSEA. This CDR3 reads CSVEQQGNEQYF. The CDR3 DNA is TGCAGCGTTGAACAACAGGGGAACGAGCAGTACTTC.

This sequence joins TRBV6-6 and TRBJ2-1, with TRBD2 matching 8 bases. There are 16 residues in the CDR3. The germline CDR1 and CDR2 sequences are MNHNY and SVGAGI (reference sequence). The J segment lost 8 bases and the V segment lost 5 bases, leaving 14 bases of the junction unmatched. The CDR3 sequence is CASSGPKRERGHEQFF. CDR3 DNA sequence: TGTGCCAGCAGTGGCCCCAAGCGGGAGCGGGGCCATGAGCAGTTCTTC.

This clone occurred once. The chain recombines TRBV20-1 with TRBJ2-1, with D uncertain. The CDR3 spans 11 residues. Trimming cost V 1 base and J 8 bases, with 6 bases left between them. Germline-derived CDR1 and CDR2 are DFQATT and SNEGSKA (reference sequence). In DNA form, the CDR3 reads TGCAGTGCTAGAGTCCTCGATGAGCAGTTCTTC. It yields the protein CSARVLDEQFF.

The chain carries TRBV19 and TRBJ2-1, with TRBD2 identical over 14 bases. This CDR3 spans 15 amino acids. CDR1 LNHDA and CDR2 SQIVND come from the germline V gene (reference sequence). Trimming at V came to 6 bases and at J to 8 bases, leaving 6 bases not matched to a gene. The CDR3 reads CASSFGLAGGHEQFF. The CDR3 DNA reads TGTGCCAGTAGCTTCGGACTAGCGGGAGGCCATGAGCAGTTCTTC. Using reference TRBV19 and TRBJ2-1 for the parts outside the CDR3, the full variable domain is DGGITQSPKYLFRKEGQNVTLSCEQNLNHDAMYWYRQDPGQGLRLIYYSQIVNDFQKGDIAEGYSVSREKKESFPLTVTSAQKNPTAFYLCASSFGLAGGHEQFFGPGTRLTVL.

This sequence joins TRBV5-1 and TRBJ2-7; TRBD2 matches at 9 bases. The germline gives CDR1 SGHRS, CDR2 YFSETQ. Trimming removed 4 bases from V and 3 bases from J; junction bases left unmatched: 8. This CDR3 has 15 residues. The CDR3 region has the DNA TGCGCCAGCAGCCCCCCCCGAGCGGGAGGCTACGAGCAGTACTTC. This sequence encodes CASSPPRAGGYEQYF.

The chain links TRBV6-5 to TRBJ2-1; D is perhaps TRBD1 (6 bases). V was cut by 10 bases and J by 1 base, with 11 bases left in between. There are 13 residues in the CDR3. CDR1 MNHEY and CDR2 SVGAGI come from the germline V gene. CDR3 amino acids: CATRQGSYNEQFF. The CDR3 coding sequence is TGTGCCACCCGCCAGGGGTCCTACAATGAGCAGTTCTTC.

The chain employs TRBV2 and TRBJ2-7; D gene uncertain. V gave up 7 bases and J gave up 2 bases, with 9 bases separating them. The CDR3 totals 12 residues. The germline V gene has CDR1 SNHLY and CDR2 FYNNEI. As DNA, the CDR3 is TGTGCCAGCAATCAGATAACCTACGAGCAGTACTTC. Residues: CASNQITYEQYF.

The chain couples TRBV29-1 to TRBJ2-1; the match to TRBD2 covers 10 bases. Germline values: CDR1 SQVTM, CDR2 ANQGSEA. V lost 6 bases to trimming and J lost 0 bases; unmatched junction nucleotides: 11. This CDR3 contains 17 residues. Here the CDR3 DNA reads TGCAGCGTACTTCTAGCGGGAGTGGGGGGCTCCTACAATGAGCAGTTCTTC. It translates to CSVLLAGVGGSYNEQFF.

The rearrangement joins TRBV3-1 (or the pseudogene TRBV3-2) to TRBJ2-7; 14 nucleotides match TRBD2. The trim removed 5 bases at V and 5 bases at J, leaving 5 bases unmatched. This CDR3 spans 15 amino acids. Germline-derived CDR1 and CDR2 are LGHDT and YNNKEL (reference sequence). For the CDR3, the DNA is TGTGCCAGCAGCGACGGGACTAGCGGGAGCAACGAGCAGTACTTC. Protein sequence: CASSDGTSGSNEQYF.

This chain links TRBV28 with TRBJ2-5; a weak D match, TRBD1 (6 bases). Trimming cost V 8 bases and J 6 bases, with 34 bases left between them. This CDR3 comprises 19 residues. CDR1 and CDR2 from the germline V gene are MDHEN and SYDVKM. The CDR3 DNA follows: TGTGCCAGCCGTCCAGGTATATCACCAGGGGCGAGTCCGCGGAAGACCCAGTACTTC. It encodes CASRPGISPGASPRKTQYF. The entire variable domain, with the rest obtained from reference TRBV28 and TRBJ2-5, is as follows: DVKVTQSSRYLVKRTGEKVFLECVQDMDHENMFWYRQDPGLGLRLIYFSYDVKMKEKGDIPEGYSVSREKKERFSLILESASTNQTSMYLCASRPGISPGASPRKTQYFGPGTRLLVL.

The chain uses TRBV11-2 and TRBJ2-2, with 8 bases matching TRBD1. The germline V gene has CDR1 SGHAT and CDR2 FQNNGV. There are 15 residues in the CDR3. The V segment lost 4 bases and the J segment 7 bases; nucleotides outside the gene matches: 8. CDR3 sequence (DNA): TGTGCCAGCAGCTCAATCACAGGGGGAAGCGGGGAGCTGTTTTTT. Amino acids: CASSSITGGSGELFF.

This chain joins TRBV6-5 and TRBJ1-6; 8 bases fit TRBD1. The CDR3 length is 15 residues. Germline CDR1 reads MNHEY; CDR2 reads SVGAGI. The V gene end was trimmed by 2 bases and the J gene end by 8 bases; junction bases not matched to a gene: 5. CDR3 loop: CASSYGGQVDSPLHF. The CDR3 nucleotides read TGTGCCAGCAGTTACGGGGGACAGGTAGATTCACCCCTCCACTTT.

A few counts support this clone. This rearrangement joins TRBV5-1 to TRBJ2-7; 7 nucleotides line up with TRBD1. CDR3 length equals 14 residues. V shed 4 bases and J 7 bases; nucleotides not matched to a gene: 11. Germline assignment: CDR1 SGHRS and CDR2 YFSETQ. CDR3 sequence: CASSPRQGPWEQYF. The CDR3 DNA sequence: TGCGCCAGCAGCCCCAGACAGGGCCCCTGGGAGCAGTACTTC.

The chain recombines TRBV5-6 with TRBJ2-3; TRBD2 matches 7 bases. In germline, CDR1 is SGHDT, CDR2 YYEEEE. The V segment lost 0 bases and the J segment 0 bases; nucleotides outside the gene matches: 4. The CDR3 contains 16 residues. In DNA form, the CDR3 reads TGTGCCAGCAGCTTGGGTCTAGCGGCTAGCACAGATACGCAGTATTTT. As protein: CASSLGLAASTDTQYF.

This chain connects TRBV9 to TRBJ2-2; D remains ambiguous. Germline CDR1 is SGDLS and CDR2 is YYNGEE. The CDR3 length is 12 residues. Trimming took off 4 bases at V and 6 bases at J, with 7 bases between the two ends. CDR3 sequence: CASSRVAGELFF. CDR3 coding DNA: TGTGCCAGCAGCCGCGTAGCCGGGGAGCTGTTTTTT.

This clone was seen a single time. The chain is built from TRBV27 and TRBJ1-2, with 7 bases that match TRBD1. Looked up from germline, CDR1 is MNHEY and CDR2 is SMNVEV (reference sequence). The CDR3 has 12 residues. V shed 2 bases and J 7 bases; nucleotides not matched to a gene: 1. In DNA, the CDR3 is TGTGCCAGCAGTTTAGACAGGGCTGGCTACACCTTC. This codes for CASSLDRAGYTF.

This clone showed up just once. The chain recombines TRBV6-6 with TRBJ1-1, with D maybe TRBD1 (6 bases). Trimming pared 2 bases from V and 0 bases from J, leaving 10 bases between. There are 15 residues in the CDR3. Per germline, CDR1 MNHNY and CDR2 SVGAGI (reference sequence). DNA for the CDR3: TGTGCCAGCAGTTACGGGGGCACCTTGAACACTGAAGCTTTCTTT. This gives the protein CASSYGGTLNTEAFF.

The chain carries TRBV28 and TRBJ1-2, with 8 positions matching TRBD1. The V gene end was trimmed by 5 bases and the J gene end by 8 bases; junction bases not matched to a gene: 7. Germline-derived CDR1 and CDR2 are MDHEN and SYDVKM. The CDR3 runs 13 residues. As DNA, the CDR3 is TGTGCCAGCAGTCCGGACAGGGTTAAAGGCTACACCTTC. Protein product: CASSPDRVKGYTF.

This sequence joins TRBV4-1 and TRBJ1-1; no clear D gene. V was trimmed by 0 bases and J by 8 bases, leaving 10 bases between them. This CDR3 spans 13 amino acids. The germline gives CDR1 MGHRA, CDR2 YSYEKL. The CDR3 DNA follows: TGCGCCAGCAGCCAAGATGGGAGTAAAGAAGCTTTCTTT. Its translation: CASSQDGSKEAFF.

The rearrangement uses TRBV30 and TRBJ2-1; TRBD2 matches at 8 bases. Germline CDR1 reads GTSNPN; CDR2 reads SVGIG (reference sequence). V was clipped by 0 bases and J by 6 bases; unmatched bases: 4. The CDR3 contains 14 residues. The CDR3 nucleotides read TGTGCCTGGAGTGTTCCGGGAGGGCCCAATGAGCAGTTCTTC. This encodes CAWSVPGGPNEQFF.